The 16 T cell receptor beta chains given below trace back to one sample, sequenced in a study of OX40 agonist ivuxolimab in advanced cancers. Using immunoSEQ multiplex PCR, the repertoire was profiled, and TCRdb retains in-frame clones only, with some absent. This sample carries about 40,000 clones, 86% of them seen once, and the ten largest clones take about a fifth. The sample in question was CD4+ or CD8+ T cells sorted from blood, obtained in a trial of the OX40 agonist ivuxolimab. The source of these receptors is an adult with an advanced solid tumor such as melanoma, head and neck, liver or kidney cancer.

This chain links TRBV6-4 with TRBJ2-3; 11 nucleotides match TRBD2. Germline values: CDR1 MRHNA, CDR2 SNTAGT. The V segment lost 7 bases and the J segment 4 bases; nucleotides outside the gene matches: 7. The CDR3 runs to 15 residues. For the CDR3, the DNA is TGTGCCAGCACTCTTAGCGGGGGGGCCCCAGATACGCAGTATTTT. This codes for CASTLSGGAPDTQYF.

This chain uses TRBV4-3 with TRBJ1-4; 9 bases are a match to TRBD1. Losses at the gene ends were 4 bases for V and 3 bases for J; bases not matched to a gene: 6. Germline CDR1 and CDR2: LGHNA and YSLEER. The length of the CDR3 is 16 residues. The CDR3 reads CASSRSDRGANEKLFF. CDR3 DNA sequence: TGCGCCAGCAGCCGATCGGACAGGGGAGCTAATGAAAAACTGTTTTTT.

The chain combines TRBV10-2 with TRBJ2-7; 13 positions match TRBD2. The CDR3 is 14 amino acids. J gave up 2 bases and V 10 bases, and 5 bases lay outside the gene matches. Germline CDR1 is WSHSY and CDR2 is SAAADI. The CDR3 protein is CATTTSGGAYEQYF. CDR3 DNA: TGCGCCACCACTACTAGCGGGGGGGCCTACGAGCAGTACTTC.

The CDR3 bases are TGCAGCGTTGTATCTGACAGGGCTGGCACAGATACGCAGTATTTT. It is translated as CSVVSDRAGTDTQYF. This chain joins TRBV29-1 and TRBJ2-3, with TRBD1 identical over 7 bases. V lost 4 bases to trimming and J lost 1 base; unmatched junction nucleotides: 8. Germline CDR1 and CDR2: SQVTM and ANQGSEA. The CDR3 is 15 amino acids.

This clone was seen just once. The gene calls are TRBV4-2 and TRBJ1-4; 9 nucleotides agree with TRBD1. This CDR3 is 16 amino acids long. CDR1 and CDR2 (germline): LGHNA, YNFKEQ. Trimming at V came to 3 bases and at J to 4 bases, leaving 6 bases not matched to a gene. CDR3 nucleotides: TGTGCCAGCAGCCAGCTACAGGGGGCGGGTAATGAAAAACTGTTTTTT. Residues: CASSQLQGAGNEKLFF.

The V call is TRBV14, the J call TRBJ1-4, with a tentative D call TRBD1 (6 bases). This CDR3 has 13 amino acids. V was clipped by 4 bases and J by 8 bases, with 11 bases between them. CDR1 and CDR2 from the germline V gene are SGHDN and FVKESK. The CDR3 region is CASSRWGGEKLFF. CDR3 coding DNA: TGTGCCAGCAGCCGATGGGGGGGCGAAAAACTGTTTTTT.

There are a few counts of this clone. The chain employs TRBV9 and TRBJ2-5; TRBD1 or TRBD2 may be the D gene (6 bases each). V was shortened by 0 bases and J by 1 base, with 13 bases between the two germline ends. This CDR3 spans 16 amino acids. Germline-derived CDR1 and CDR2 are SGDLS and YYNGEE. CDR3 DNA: TGTGCCAGCAGCGTAGGCGGGACAACCATCCAAGAGACCCAGTACTTC. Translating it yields CASSVGGTTIQETQYF.

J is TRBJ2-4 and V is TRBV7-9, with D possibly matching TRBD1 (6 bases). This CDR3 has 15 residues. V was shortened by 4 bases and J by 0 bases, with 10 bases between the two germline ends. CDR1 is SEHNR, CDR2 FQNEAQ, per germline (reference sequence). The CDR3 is CASSSTGLAKNIQYF. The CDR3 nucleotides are TGTGCCAGCAGCTCGACAGGCCTAGCCAAAAACATTCAGTACTTC.

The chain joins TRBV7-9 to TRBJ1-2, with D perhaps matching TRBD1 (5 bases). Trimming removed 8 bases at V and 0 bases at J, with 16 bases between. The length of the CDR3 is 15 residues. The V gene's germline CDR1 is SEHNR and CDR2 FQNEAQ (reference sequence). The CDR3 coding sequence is TGTGCCAGCTCGACGGGGGAAGCCGCTAACTATGGCTACACCTTC. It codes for CASSTGEAANYGYTF.

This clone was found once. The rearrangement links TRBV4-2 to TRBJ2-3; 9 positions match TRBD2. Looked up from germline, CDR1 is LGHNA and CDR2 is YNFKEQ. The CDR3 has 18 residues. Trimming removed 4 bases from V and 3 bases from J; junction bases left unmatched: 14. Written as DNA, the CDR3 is TGTGCCAGCAGCCGCTCTCTCGGGGCGGGGGGGTTGACAGATACGCAGTATTTT. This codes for CASSRSLGAGGLTDTQYF.

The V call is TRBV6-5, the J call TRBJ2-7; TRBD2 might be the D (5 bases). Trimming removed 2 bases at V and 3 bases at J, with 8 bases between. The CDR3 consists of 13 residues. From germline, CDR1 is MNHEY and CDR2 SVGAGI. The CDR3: CASSYLRGYEQYV. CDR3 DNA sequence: TGTGCCAGCAGTTACCTCCGGGGCTACGAGCAGTACGTC.

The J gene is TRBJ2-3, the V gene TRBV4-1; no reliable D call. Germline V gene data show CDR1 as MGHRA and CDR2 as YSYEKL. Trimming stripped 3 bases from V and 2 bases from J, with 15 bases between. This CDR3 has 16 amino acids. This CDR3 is CASSQETYSFTDTQYF. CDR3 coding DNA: TGCGCCAGCAGCCAGGAGACCTACTCTTTCACAGATACGCAGTATTTT.

The CDR3 sequence is CASSIDYFRPSSGANVLTF. The CDR3 region has the DNA TGTGCCAGTAGTATAGATTATTTTAGGCCCAGCTCTGGGGCCAACGTCCTGACTTTC. This sequence joins TRBV19 and TRBJ2-6; D not resolved. V was clipped by 0 bases and J by 0 bases, with 15 bases between them. Germline loops: CDR1 LNHDA, CDR2 SQIVND (reference sequence). The CDR3 loop spans 19 amino acids.

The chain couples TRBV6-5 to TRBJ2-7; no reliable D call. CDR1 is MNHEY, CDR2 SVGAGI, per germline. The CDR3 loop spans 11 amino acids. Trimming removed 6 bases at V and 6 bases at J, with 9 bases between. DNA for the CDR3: TGTGCCAGCAGAAATGAGGTCGAGCAGTACTTC. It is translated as CASRNEVEQYF.

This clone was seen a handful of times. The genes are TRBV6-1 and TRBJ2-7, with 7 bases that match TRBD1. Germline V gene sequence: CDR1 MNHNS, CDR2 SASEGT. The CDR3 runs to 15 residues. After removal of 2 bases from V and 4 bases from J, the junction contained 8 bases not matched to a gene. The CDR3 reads CASSEPGTEGYEQYV. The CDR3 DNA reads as TGTGCCAGCAGTGAACCCGGGACAGAGGGGTACGAGCAGTACGTC.

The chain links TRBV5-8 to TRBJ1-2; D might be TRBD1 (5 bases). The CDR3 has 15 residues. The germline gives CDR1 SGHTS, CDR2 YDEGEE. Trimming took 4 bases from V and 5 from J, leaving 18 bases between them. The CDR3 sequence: CASSPLSGGKYGYTF. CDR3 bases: TGTGCCAGCAGCCCTCTCTCCGGGGGGAAGTATGGCTACACCTTC.